This TCR beta chain is from a study of T cells in Graves' hyperthyroidism and ophthalmopathy. Hyperthyroidism had been newly diagnosed in patients aged 18 to 65, and its duration was under 2 months. Diagnosis relied on clinical symptoms, serum thyroxine and TRAb, thyroid ultrasound and orbital computed tomography. Germline V lookup: CDR1 MDHEN, CDR2 SYDVKM. This CDR3 has 14 amino acids. Trimming pared 4 bases from V and 3 bases from J, leaving 13 bases between. The source material, RNA transcripts, was used to amplify TCR beta CDR3 regions. First-round RT-PCR with HTBI primers amplified the TCR CDR3 region. MiXCR was run by TCRdb on the multiplex PCR reads, yielding one entry per CDR3 protein. The table shows roughly 660,000 distinct CDR3 sequences, with about 18% occurring only once. Findings and caveats of the study: Prediction of ophthalmopathy progression came a median 6.5 months pre-onset. Ophthalmopathy could be told apart from stable hyperthyroidism with a 13 V-J model.

There are many counts of this clonotype. Its antigen is currently unknown. The rearrangement uses TRBV28 and TRBJ2-7; D is perhaps TRBD1 (6 bases). The sequencing sample was made of blood. This TCR was recovered from a man between 50 and 59 years old with Graves' hyperthyroidism. CDR3 in amino acids: CASSSGTTNYEQYF. In DNA, the CDR3 is TGTGCCAGCAGTTCCGGGACAACCAACTACGAGCAGTACTTC.